This T cell receptor beta chain was documented in a study of T cell responses to AZD1222 COVID-19 vaccine. Findings and caveats of the study: White British people made up most donors, females outnumbered males, and clonal diversity was possibly underestimated. Following two doses of AZD1222, Spike-specific TCR breadth and depth rose. Baseline antibody screening turned up just a handful of seropositive AZD1222 recipients.

For this clone: Its antigen is still unknown.

The CDR3 sequence is 14 residues long. Trimming took off 0 bases at V and 5 bases at J, with 9 bases between the two ends. Germline V gene sequence: CDR1 SGDLS, CDR2 YYNGEE. Method: immunoSEQ multiplex PCR; TCRdb's copy keeps in-frame clones and lacks some. This sample has 180,000 or so clones; 85% to 90% occur once, and the top ten carry around 8%. The TCR originated in an adult in good health. The rearrangement joins TRBV9 to TRBJ1-5; D is ambiguous. The sequencing here drew on peripheral blood, taken on day 0 of AZD1222 vaccination. CDR3 in amino acids: CASSVEGNDQPQHF. CDR3 nucleotides: TGTGCCAGCAGCGTAGAAGGGAATGATCAGCCCCAGCATTTT.